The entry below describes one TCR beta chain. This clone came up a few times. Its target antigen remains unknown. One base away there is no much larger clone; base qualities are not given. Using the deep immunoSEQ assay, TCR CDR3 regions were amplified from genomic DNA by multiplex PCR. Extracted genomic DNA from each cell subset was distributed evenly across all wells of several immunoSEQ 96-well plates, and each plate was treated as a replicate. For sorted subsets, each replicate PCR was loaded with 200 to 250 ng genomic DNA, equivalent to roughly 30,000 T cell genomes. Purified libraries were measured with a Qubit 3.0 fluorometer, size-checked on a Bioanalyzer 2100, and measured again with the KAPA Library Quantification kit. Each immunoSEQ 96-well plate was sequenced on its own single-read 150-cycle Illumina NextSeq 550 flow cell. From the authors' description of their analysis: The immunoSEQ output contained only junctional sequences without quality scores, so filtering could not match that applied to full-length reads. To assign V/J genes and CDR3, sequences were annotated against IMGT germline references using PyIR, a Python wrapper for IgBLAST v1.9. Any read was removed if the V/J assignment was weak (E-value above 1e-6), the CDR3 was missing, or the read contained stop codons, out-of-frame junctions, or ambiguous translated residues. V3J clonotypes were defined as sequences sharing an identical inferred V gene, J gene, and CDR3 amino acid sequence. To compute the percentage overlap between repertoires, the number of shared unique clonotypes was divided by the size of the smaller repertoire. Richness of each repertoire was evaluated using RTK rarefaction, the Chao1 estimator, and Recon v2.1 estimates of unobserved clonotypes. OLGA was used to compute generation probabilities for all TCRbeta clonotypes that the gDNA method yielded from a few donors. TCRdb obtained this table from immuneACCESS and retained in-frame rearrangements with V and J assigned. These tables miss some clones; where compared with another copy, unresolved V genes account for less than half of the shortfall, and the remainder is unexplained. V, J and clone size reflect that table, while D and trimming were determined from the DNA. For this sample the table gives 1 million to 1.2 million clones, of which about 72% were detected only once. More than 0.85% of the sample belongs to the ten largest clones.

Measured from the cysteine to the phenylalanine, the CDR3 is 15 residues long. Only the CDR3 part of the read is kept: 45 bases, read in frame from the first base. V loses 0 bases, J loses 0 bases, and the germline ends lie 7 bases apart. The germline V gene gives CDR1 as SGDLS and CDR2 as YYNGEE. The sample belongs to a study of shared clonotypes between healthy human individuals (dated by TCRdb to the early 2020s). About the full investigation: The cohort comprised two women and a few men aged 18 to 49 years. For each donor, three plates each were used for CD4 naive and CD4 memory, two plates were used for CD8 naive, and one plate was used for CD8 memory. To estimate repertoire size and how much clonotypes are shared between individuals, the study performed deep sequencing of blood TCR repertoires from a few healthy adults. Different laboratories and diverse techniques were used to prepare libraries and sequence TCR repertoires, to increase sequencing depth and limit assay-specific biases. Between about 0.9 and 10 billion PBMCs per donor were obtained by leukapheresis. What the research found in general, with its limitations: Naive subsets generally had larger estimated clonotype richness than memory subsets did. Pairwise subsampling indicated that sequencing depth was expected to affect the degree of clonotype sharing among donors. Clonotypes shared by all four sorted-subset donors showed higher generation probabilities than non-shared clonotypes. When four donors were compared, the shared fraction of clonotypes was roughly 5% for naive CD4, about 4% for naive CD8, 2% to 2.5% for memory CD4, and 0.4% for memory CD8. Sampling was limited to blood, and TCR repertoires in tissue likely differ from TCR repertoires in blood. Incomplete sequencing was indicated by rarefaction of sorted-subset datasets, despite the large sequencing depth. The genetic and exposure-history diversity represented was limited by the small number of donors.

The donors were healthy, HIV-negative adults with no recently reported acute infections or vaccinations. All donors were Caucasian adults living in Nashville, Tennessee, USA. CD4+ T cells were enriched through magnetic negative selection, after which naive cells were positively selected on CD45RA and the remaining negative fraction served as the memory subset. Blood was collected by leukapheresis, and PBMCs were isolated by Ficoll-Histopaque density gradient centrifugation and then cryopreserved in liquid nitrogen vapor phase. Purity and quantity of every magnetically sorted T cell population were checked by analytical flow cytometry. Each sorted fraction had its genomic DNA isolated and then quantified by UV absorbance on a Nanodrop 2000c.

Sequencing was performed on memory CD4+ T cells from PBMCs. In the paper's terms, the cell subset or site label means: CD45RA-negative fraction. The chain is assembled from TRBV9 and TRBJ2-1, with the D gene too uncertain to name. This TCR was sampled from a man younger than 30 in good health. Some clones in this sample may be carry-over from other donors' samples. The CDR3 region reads CASSVALNSYNEQFF. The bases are TGTGCCAGCAGCGTAGCCCTGAACTCCTACAATGAGCAGTTCTTC. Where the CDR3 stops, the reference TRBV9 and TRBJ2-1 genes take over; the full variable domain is DSGVTQTPKHLITATGQRVTLRCSPRSGDLSVYWYQQSLDQGLQFLIQYYNGEERAKGNILERFSAQQFPDLHSELNLSSLELGDSALYFCASSVALNSYNEQFFGPGTRLTVL.